The 4 T cell receptor beta chains below were found in one sample sequenced in a study of blood T cells in healthy people across ages. Combining a sample-barcoded 5' primer with a J-beta primer mix, a second PCR ran for about 6 to 12 cycles. TCRdb itself ran the 5' RACE reads through MiXCR, one entry per CDR3 protein. In the table there are some 1.8 million distinct CDR3 sequences, about two fifths of which are singletons. Sequencing was carried out using blood. These TCRs come from a human donor in good health.

V is TRBV4-1 and J is TRBJ1-1, with 8 bases aligning to TRBD1. Germline lookup yields CDR1 MGHRA and CDR2 YSYEKL. The CDR3 is 19 residues long. V was clipped by 4 bases and J by 0 bases; unmatched bases: 16. This CDR3 is CASSPRQGRTLTLNTEAFF. The CDR3 nucleotides are TGCGCCAGCAGCCCGAGACAGGGGAGAACCTTAACCTTGAACACTGAAGCTTTCTTT.

The rearrangement uses TRBV20-1 and TRBJ2-7; tentative D call: TRBD1 (6 bases). Germline CDR1 reads DFQATT; CDR2 reads SNEGSKA (reference sequence). The CDR3 loop spans 14 amino acids. Trimming pared 1 base from V and 0 bases from J, leaving 10 bases between. The CDR3 is CSARGDKSSYEQYF. Here the CDR3 DNA reads TGCAGTGCTAGAGGGGACAAGAGCTCCTACGAGCAGTACTTC.

In this sample, this clonotype turned up a few times. A much more abundant neighbour one base away suggests this may be a read error. The chain recombines TRBV4-3 with TRBJ2-2; D assignment may be TRBD1 or TRBD2 (5 bases each). In germline, CDR1 is LGHNA, CDR2 YSLEER. Trimming removed 4 bases from V and 5 bases from J, with 23 bases in between. The CDR3 runs to 18 residues. In nucleotides, the CDR3 is TGCGCCAGCAGCCGAGATCCCGGGGCTGCGACTCCGACCGGGGAGCTGTTTTTT. It translates to CASSRDPGAATPTGELFF.

This clonotype was seen only a few times. The chain is built from TRBV7-6 and TRBJ1-4, with 9 bases that match TRBD1. This CDR3 has 16 residues. In germline, CDR1 is SGHVS, CDR2 FNYEAQ. V gave up 3 bases and J gave up 7 bases; unmatched junction bases: 9. In DNA form, the CDR3 reads TGTGCCAGCAGCTTGGATCCGGGACAGGGAAGTGAAAAACTGTTTTTT. Encoded protein: CASSLDPGQGSEKLFF.